A single sample is the source of the 3 T cell receptor beta chains below, sequenced in a study of blood T cell repertoires in COVID-19. Assay used: immunoSEQ multiplex PCR; TCRdb lists only in-frame clones, some missing. The repertoire includes about 120,000 clones, approximately 90% of them detected once, and over 15% sits in the top ten. Sequencing was done on a sample of peripheral blood. The source of these receptors is a human donor with acute or convalescent COVID-19. The donor label of this sample is uncertain.

This chain links TRBV5-1 with TRBJ2-7; 12 nucleotides align to TRBD2. Per germline, CDR1 SGHRS and CDR2 YFSETQ. V gave up 3 bases and J gave up 2 bases; unmatched junction bases: 6. This CDR3 contains 16 residues. DNA for the CDR3: TGCGCCAGCAGCTCGACTAGCGGGAGTCGCGCCTACGAGCAGTACTTC. The encoded protein is CASSSTSGSRAYEQYF. Filled out from reference TRBV5-1 and TRBJ2-7, the complete variable domain reads KAGVTQTPRYLIKTRGQQVTLSCSPISGHRSVSWYQQTPGQGLQFLFEYFSETQRNKGNFPGRFSGRQFSNSRSEMNVSTLELGDSALYLCASSSTSGSRAYEQYFGPGTRLTVT.

The V and J genes are TRBV9 and TRBJ2-7; D gene ambiguous. CDR1 is SGDLS, CDR2 YYNGEE, per germline. V lost 0 bases, J lost 1 base, and 8 bases lay in between. This CDR3 has 14 amino acids. The CDR3 sequence is CASSVGSGSYEQYF. CDR3 DNA: TGTGCCAGCAGCGTAGGGAGTGGTTCCTACGAGCAGTACTTC. Filled out from reference TRBV9 and TRBJ2-7, the complete variable domain reads DSGVTQTPKHLITATGQRVTLRCSPRSGDLSVYWYQQSLDQGLQFLIQYYNGEERAKGNILERFSAQQFPDLHSELNLSSLELGDSALYFCASSVGSGSYEQYFGPGTRLTVT.

Of note for this clone: Within the sample, other DNA sequences also encode this same CDR3. This chain uses TRBV3-1 (or the pseudogene TRBV3-2) with TRBJ1-2; D is possibly TRBD1 (5 bases). CDR3 length equals 15 residues. Trimming stripped 4 bases from V and 5 bases from J, with 17 bases between. The germline V gene has CDR1 LGHDT and CDR2 YNNKEL (reference sequence). Here the CDR3 reads CASSRGHLGGYGYTF. As DNA, the CDR3 is TGTGCCAGCAGCCGGGGCCATTTGGGGGGATATGGCTACACCTTC.